Each of the 27 T cell receptor beta chains below was sequenced from the same sample in a study of identical twins. TCRdb recomputed calls from the 5' RACE reads with MiXCR, one row per CDR3 protein. The data contain more than 400,000 distinct CDR3 sequences, around 15% of them singletons. These records were also assigned to another study, of yellow fever vaccine responses in identical twins.

Specimen: CD4+ T cells sorted from blood. The receptors shown here come from a woman aged 18-29 years in good health.

This chain connects TRBV6-1 to TRBJ1-2, with 7 bases matching TRBD1. Trimming removed 3 bases from V and 4 bases from J; junction bases left unmatched: 11. Germline CDR1 and CDR2: MNHNS and SASEGT. The CDR3 is made up of 16 amino acids. The CDR3 here is CASSDYDRASSYGYTF. CDR3 sequence (DNA): TGTGCCAGCAGTGACTATGACAGGGCATCTAGCTATGGCTACACCTTC.

In this sample, this clonotype turned up a few times. The chain combines TRBV24-1 with TRBJ2-2, with D perhaps matching TRBD2 (5 bases). V lost 0 bases to trimming and J lost 0 bases, with 10 bases between them. CDR1 and CDR2 (germline): KGHDR, SFDVKD. The CDR3 is 17 residues long. CDR3 sequence: CATSDLRTGPNTGELFF. CDR3 DNA sequence: TGTGCCACCAGTGATTTGCGGACTGGACCGAACACCGGGGAGCTGTTTTTT.

This clonotype has only a few counts. This sequence joins TRBV20-1 and TRBJ2-7; D is perhaps TRBD1 or TRBD2 (5 bases each). The CDR3 is 13 amino acids. In germline, CDR1 is DFQATT, CDR2 SNEGSKA (reference sequence). Trimming took 3 bases from V and 0 from J, leaving 9 bases between them. In DNA, the CDR3 is TGCAGTGCTAGCCGGGACGTCTCCTACGAGCAGTACTTC. This sequence encodes CSASRDVSYEQYF.

This clonotype was recorded a few times. The chain couples TRBV6-5 to TRBJ2-1, with D unclear. V lost 3 bases and J lost 5, with 11 bases in between. The CDR3 loop spans 14 amino acids. From germline, CDR1 is MNHEY and CDR2 SVGAGI. As DNA, the CDR3 is TGTGCCAGCAGTTATAAGAGTAACAACAATGAGCAGTTCTTC. As protein: CASSYKSNNNEQFF.

The chain recombines TRBV7-6 with TRBJ2-1; D unclear. Trimming cost V 0 bases and J 6 bases, with 6 bases left between them. Germline CDR1 SGHVS, CDR2 FNYEAQ. The CDR3 consists of 13 residues. This CDR3 is CASSLATVNEQFF. In DNA, the CDR3 is TGTGCCAGCAGCTTAGCGACTGTCAATGAGCAGTTCTTC.

This clonotype appeared a few times. The genes are TRBV24-1 and TRBJ2-1; D is perhaps TRBD1 or TRBD2 (6 bases each). Germline assignment: CDR1 KGHDR and CDR2 SFDVKD. CDR3 length: 16 residues. The V end was cut by 1 base, the J end by 5 bases, with 14 bases between. The CDR3 loop is CATSDLQGGFDNEQFF. The CDR3 coding sequence is TGTGCCACCAGTGATTTACAGGGAGGTTTCGACAATGAGCAGTTCTTC.

The J gene is TRBJ2-2, the V gene TRBV20-1, with D possibly being TRBD2 (5 bases). The CDR3 covers 14 residues. Trimming took 0 bases from V and 8 from J, leaving 13 bases between them. The germline V gene encodes CDR1 DFQATT and CDR2 SNEGSKA (reference sequence). CDR3 sequence: CSARDPGVSGELFF. The DNA for the CDR3 is TGCAGTGCTAGAGATCCCGGGGTATCAGGGGAGCTGTTTTTT.

This clonotype was observed a handful of times. The J gene is TRBJ2-1, the V gene TRBV12-3 or TRBV12-4; 7 positions match TRBD2. Germline trimming cut 11 bases from V and 0 bases from J; bases unmatched to any gene: 10. The CDR3 covers 15 residues. The CDR3 region has the DNA TGTGCCTCCAGGTCCGGGAGGAGCTCCTACAATGAGCAGTTCTTC. Its protein is CASRSGRSSYNEQFF.

This clonotype was detected only a few times. This sequence joins TRBV15 and TRBJ2-5; D uncertain. CDR3 length equals 13 residues. CDR1 LNHNV and CDR2 YYDKDF come from the germline V gene (reference sequence). Trimming took 5 bases from V and 5 from J, leaving 12 bases between them. The DNA of the CDR3 is TGTGCCACCAGCCCCACTGGGCGGGAGACCCAGTACTTC. Its protein is CATSPTGRETQYF.

This clonotype has a handful of counts. The chain employs TRBV5-1 and TRBJ2-7; D is possibly TRBD2 (5 bases). The CDR3 consists of 14 residues. Trimming pared 5 bases from V and 1 base from J, leaving 13 bases between. The germline CDR1 and CDR2 sequences are SGHRS and YFSETQ. This CDR3 reads CASSSRAGSYEQYF. The CDR3, as DNA: TGCGCCAGCAGTTCGAGGGCTGGTTCCTACGAGCAGTACTTC.

The CDR3 DNA sequence: TGTGCCAGCAGTGTAGCCGGGGTAGCGGGATCCTTATACAATGAGCAGTTCTTC. Residues: CASSVAGVAGSLYNEQFF. The J gene is TRBJ2-1, the V gene TRBV25-1; TRBD2 matches at 8 bases. CDR3 length: 18 residues. Per germline, CDR1 MGHDK and CDR2 SYGVNS. The ends lost 4 bases at V and 4 bases at J; junction bases unmatched: 15.

The table lists this clonotype with a few counts. The chain combines TRBV20-1 with TRBJ2-7; possible D gene TRBD1, 6 bases. Germline CDR1 is DFQATT and CDR2 is SNEGSKA (reference sequence). The CDR3 extends over 13 amino acids. Trimming took off 3 bases at V and 3 bases at J, with 12 bases between the two ends. The CDR3 sequence: CSASGAQGYEQYV. The CDR3 DNA sequence: TGCAGTGCTAGTGGGGCACAGGGCTACGAGCAGTACGTC.

This clonotype appeared a few times. This chain joins TRBV6-1 and TRBJ1-1; D is perhaps TRBD1 (5 bases). CDR3 length: 13 amino acids. V lost 7 bases and J lost 6, with 15 bases in between. Germline CDR1 and CDR2: MNHNS and SASEGT. CDR3 residues: CASITLGQAEAFF. The CDR3 DNA follows: TGTGCCAGCATAACATTGGGGCAAGCTGAAGCTTTCTTT.

This clonotype was seen a few times. V and J are TRBV29-1 and TRBJ2-5; D possibly corresponds to TRBD2 (6 bases). The CDR3 length is 14 residues. Germline V gene lookup returns CDR1 SQVTM and CDR2 ANQGSEA. V was trimmed by 7 bases and J by 2 bases, leaving 17 bases between them. CDR3 bases: TGCAGCGCCACGTTCCGGGACTTTCAAGAGACCCAGTACTTC. Translated: CSATFRDFQETQYF.

The V gene is TRBV6-5, the J gene TRBJ1-5, with TRBD1 as a possible D gene (6 bases). The CDR3 extends over 15 amino acids. Per the germline V gene, CDR1 is MNHEY and CDR2 is SVGAGI. V lost 4 bases to trimming and J lost 3 bases, with 13 bases between them. The CDR3 region is CASSSRNRANQPQHF. CDR3 bases: TGTGCCAGCAGTTCGAGAAACAGGGCCAATCAGCCCCAGCATTTT.

This clonotype was observed a few times. This chain links TRBV5-1 with TRBJ2-1; 8 bases align to TRBD2. The CDR3 sequence is 16 residues long. J gave up 7 bases and V 0 bases, and 9 bases lay outside the gene matches. Germline V lookup: CDR1 SGHRS, CDR2 YFSETQ. DNA of the CDR3: TGCGCCAGCAGCTTGGACCTGGCGGGAGGAAATAATGAGCAGTTCTTC. This sequence encodes CASSLDLAGGNNEQFF. The full variable domain, rest sourced from reference TRBV5-1 and TRBJ2-1, is KAGVTQTPRYLIKTRGQQVTLSCSPISGHRSVSWYQQTPGQGLQFLFEYFSETQRNKGNFPGRFSGRQFSNSRSEMNVSTLELGDSALYLCASSLDLAGGNNEQFFGPGTRLTVL.

In this sample, this clonotype turned up many times. The chain links TRBV10-3 to TRBJ2-3; 7 bases agree with TRBD2. J lost 3 bases, V lost 0 bases, and 6 bases had no gene match. This CDR3 spans 16 amino acids. Per the germline V gene, CDR1 is ENHRY and CDR2 is SYGVKD. The CDR3 nucleotides are TGTGCCATCAGTGAGTCCGGGGGGAGTGGTACAGATACGCAGTATTTT. This encodes CAISESGGSGTDTQYF.

This clonotype was counted between two and nine times. The chain employs TRBV3-1 and TRBJ1-1; D uncertain. The CDR3 runs to 14 residues. Trimming stripped 6 bases from V and 6 bases from J, with 17 bases between. Germline assignment: CDR1 LGHDT and CDR2 YNNKEL (reference sequence). The CDR3 coding sequence is TGTGCCAGCAGGTACCCGGAAGGATCCGCTGAAGCTTTCTTT. Translated, it gives CASRYPEGSAEAFF.

The table lists this clonotype with a few counts. The rearrangement links TRBV7-3 to TRBJ2-2, with D tentatively TRBD2 (6 bases). V was shortened by 5 bases and J by 7 bases, with 17 bases between the two germline ends. Germline assignment: CDR1 SGHTA and CDR2 FQGTGA. CDR3 length: 15 amino acids. The CDR3 reads CASSLSLAGGGELFF. CDR3 DNA: TGTGCCAGCAGCCTGAGCCTCGCCGGGGGCGGGGAGCTGTTTTTT.

The chain is built from TRBV5-1 and TRBJ2-3, with TRBD2 identical over 8 bases. Germline V gives CDR1 SGHRS, CDR2 YFSETQ. V shed 4 bases and J 4 bases; nucleotides not matched to a gene: 14. The CDR3 is 17 amino acids. The DNA for the CDR3 is TGCGCCAGCAGCCCGCGGCCGGGACTAGAAGACCCAGATACGCAGTATTTT. Translated, it gives CASSPRPGLEDPDTQYF.

This clonotype was observed a few times. V gene TRBV10-3 combines with J gene TRBJ2-3; D remains ambiguous. Trimming cost V 4 bases and J 6 bases, with 11 bases left between them. The V gene's germline CDR1 is ENHRY and CDR2 SYGVKD. The CDR3 is 13 amino acids. The DNA for the CDR3 is TGTGCCATCAGTGGGTCTCCCCTCGATACGCAGTATTTT. Amino acid sequence: CAISGSPLDTQYF.

This clonotype has ten or more counts. The chain joins TRBV7-2 to TRBJ2-5, with 7 bases identical to TRBD1. J lost 2 bases, V lost 5 bases, and 5 bases had no gene match. CDR3 length: 14 residues. The germline V gene encodes CDR1 SGHTA and CDR2 FQGNSA. DNA of the CDR3: TGTGCCAGCAGCCGGACAGGTGGTCAAGAGACCCAGTACTTC. Its translation is CASSRTGGQETQYF.

This clonotype was observed a few times. The V gene is TRBV4-1, the J gene TRBJ2-7; the D is unclear. This CDR3 region has 13 residues. The germline V and J ends were trimmed by 0 bases and 4 bases, with 7 bases remaining between them. Germline values: CDR1 MGHRA, CDR2 YSYEKL. The CDR3 DNA reads as TGCGCCAGCAGCCAAGATTACTTGTACGAGCAGTACTTC. Amino acid sequence: CASSQDYLYEQYF.

The gene calls are TRBV3-1 and TRBJ1-2; D uncertain. The CDR3 consists of 14 residues. Trimming stripped 1 base from V and 7 bases from J, with 13 bases between. Germline assignment: CDR1 LGHDT and CDR2 YNNKEL (reference sequence). Here the CDR3 DNA reads TGTGCCAGCAGCCAAGTTGGGCAGTGGGCTGGCTACACCTTC. This translates into CASSQVGQWAGYTF.

This clonotype turned up a few times. This chain uses TRBV2 with TRBJ2-2, with TRBD1 matching over 7 bases. Germline CDR1 and CDR2: SNHLY and FYNNEI. With 9 bases clipped from V and 9 bases from J, the junction kept 10 bases outside the gene matches. The CDR3 runs 13 residues. CDR3 bases: TGTGCCAGTGGGAGTAGGGGGCGATGGGAGCTGTTTTTT. This sequence encodes CASGSRGRWELFF.

The rearrangement uses TRBV5-1 and TRBJ2-2; D gene ambiguous. Germline assignment: CDR1 SGHRS and CDR2 YFSETQ. This CDR3 spans 14 amino acids. V lost 4 bases and J lost 5, with 12 bases in between. This CDR3 is CASSVPLGTGELFF. The CDR3 DNA is TGCGCCAGCAGCGTACCCCTGGGTACCGGGGAGCTGTTTTTT.

The chain employs TRBV7-2 and TRBJ1-5; D remains ambiguous. The CDR3 is made up of 17 amino acids. The V gene's germline CDR1 is SGHTA and CDR2 FQGNSA. Trimming removed 1 base at V and 0 bases at J, with 13 bases between. The CDR3 coding sequence is TGTGCCAGCAGCTTAGTCGGGTCTGCGGGTAGCAATCAGCCCCAGCATTTT. This gives the protein CASSLVGSAGSNQPQHF.